The 32 T cell receptor beta chains reported below all come from one sample, sequenced in a study of blood T cell repertoires in COVID-19. The assay was immunoSEQ multiplex PCR, and TCRdb's table has in-frame clones only and misses some. The data show some 160,000 clones, approximately 80% seen once. The sequencing sample was made of PBMCs or T cells enriched from blood (not recorded which). Receptor source: a woman aged 45-59 years who had recovered from COVID-19.

This chain connects TRBV28 to TRBJ2-7; perhaps TRBD2 as D (7 bases). Deletions cut 5 bases from V and 5 bases from J, with 19 bases between. From germline, CDR1 is MDHEN and CDR2 SYDVKM. This CDR3 is 15 amino acids long. CDR3 nucleotides: TGTGCCAGCAGTCCCCCAAGGGGGGGTGTCGACGAGCAGTACTTC. Protein product: CASSPPRGGVDEQYF.

The chain has TRBV7-9 and TRBJ2-2, with TRBD1 matching 9 bases. Looked up from germline, CDR1 is SEHNR and CDR2 is FQNEAQ (reference sequence). The CDR3 has 14 residues. V trimming: 5 bases; J trimming: 8 bases; junction bases outside the gene matches: 6. In DNA, the CDR3 is TGTGCCAGCAGCCCGGGGACAGGGTCAGGGGAGCTGTTTTTT. Translation: CASSPGTGSGELFF.

About this clone: This same CDR3 is encoded by further DNA sequences in the sample. The chain links TRBV6-5 to TRBJ2-7, with D hard to call. This CDR3 region has 14 residues. Trimming left V 0 bases short and J 0 bases short, with 6 bases between. Germline CDR1 is MNHEY and CDR2 is SVGAGI. The CDR3 DNA reads as TGTGCCAGCAGTTACTCTACCAGCTCCTACGAGCAGTACTTC. Translation gives CASSYSTSSYEQYF.

This clone was found a few times. This chain connects TRBV19 to TRBJ2-7, with TRBD2 matching 11 bases. This CDR3 is built from 15 residues. The junction had 4 bases not matched to a gene; V was cut back by 6 bases and J by 0 bases. From germline, CDR1 is LNHDA and CDR2 SQIVND (reference sequence). The CDR3 sequence: CASRKGTSGSYEQYF. The CDR3 DNA sequence: TGTGCCAGTAGGAAAGGGACTAGCGGCTCCTACGAGCAGTACTTC.

The chain joins TRBV5-4 to TRBJ2-1; 8 nucleotides align to TRBD1. The CDR3 extends over 16 amino acids. The germline V gene has CDR1 SGHNT and CDR2 YYREEE (reference sequence). Trimming at V came to 2 bases and at J to 4 bases, leaving 8 bases not matched to a gene. The CDR3 DNA reads as TGTGCCAGCAGCTTAGACAGGGGTAATGTATACAATGAGCAGTTCTTC. It codes for CASSLDRGNVYNEQFF.

The chain uses TRBV7-2 and TRBJ2-1; perhaps TRBD1 as D (5 bases). The ends were cut back, 1 base at V and 13 bases at J, with 11 bases in the middle. The CDR3 has 12 amino acids. CDR1 is SGHTA, CDR2 FQGNSA, per germline. This chain's CDR3 is CASSLVGRGQFF. For the CDR3, the DNA is TGTGCCAGCAGCTTAGTAGGTAGGGGCCAGTTCTTC.

The V gene is TRBV7-3, the J gene TRBJ1-2; D is uncertain. The germline CDR1 and CDR2 sequences are SGHTA and FQGTGA. V dropped 5 bases and J dropped 4 bases, with 11 bases sitting between them. The CDR3 is 13 residues long. The CDR3 bases are TGTGCCAGCAGCCTCGGGGATGCCTATGGCTACACCTTC. The encoded protein is CASSLGDAYGYTF.

This rearrangement joins TRBV19 to TRBJ1-3; 8 bases are shared with TRBD1. The CDR3 extends over 13 amino acids. Trimming removed 10 bases from V and 3 bases from J; junction bases left unmatched: 5. Germline CDR1 LNHDA, CDR2 SQIVND (reference sequence). The CDR3 here is CATETGDGNTIYF. CDR3 nucleotides: TGTGCCACCGAGACAGGGGATGGAAACACCATATATTTT.

This rearrangement joins TRBV18 to TRBJ1-2; 8 bases line up with TRBD1. CDR3 length: 16 amino acids. V gave up 5 bases and J gave up 5 bases; unmatched junction bases: 13. The germline gives CDR1 KGHSH, CDR2 LQKENI. The CDR3, as DNA: TGTGCCAGCTCAACGCAGGGGGCCCTAGCCCTTTATGGCTACACCTTC. It specifies CASSTQGALALYGYTF.

This clone appeared a few times. V is TRBV18 and J is TRBJ2-2; D possibly corresponds to TRBD2 (6 bases). The CDR3 totals 17 residues. Trimming shortened V by 5 bases and J by 11 bases, and 27 bases separated the two germline ends. The V gene's germline CDR1 is KGHSH and CDR2 LQKENI. CDR3 sequence (DNA): TGTGCCAGCTCAGAGTACGAAGCCGGGACTGCTAGTAGCGAGCTGTTTTTT. Amino acid sequence: CASSEYEAGTASSELFF.

The rearrangement joins TRBV7-9 to TRBJ2-3; the D is unclear. Germline values: CDR1 SEHNR, CDR2 FQNEAQ (reference sequence). V was shortened by 7 bases and J by 2 bases, with 16 bases between the two germline ends. The length of the CDR3 is 15 residues. The CDR3 spells CASNLLERPTDTQYF. The CDR3 nucleotides read TGTGCCAGCAATTTATTGGAGAGGCCCACAGATACGCAGTATTTT.

As concerns this clone: The junction departs from the called germline gene at one end, perhaps through a read error. The J gene is TRBJ2-1, the V gene TRBV5-1; TRBD2 might be the D (6 bases). The CDR3 loop spans 15 amino acids. The germline CDR1 and CDR2 sequences are SGHRS and YFSETQ. The CDR3 sequence: CASRLGGLGGNEQFF. The CDR3 DNA is TGCGCCAGCAGATTGGGAGGACTGGGCGGCAATGAGCAGTTCTTC.

The genes are TRBV19 and TRBJ2-7; 13 bases align to TRBD2. The germline CDR1 and CDR2 sequences are LNHDA and SQIVND (reference sequence). V gave up 0 bases and J gave up 6 bases; unmatched junction bases: 8. This CDR3 is 17 amino acids long. CDR3 protein: CASSIDLGLAGVVEQYF. The CDR3 bases are TGTGCCAGTAGTATAGACCTCGGACTAGCGGGAGTTGTCGAGCAGTACTTC.

This rearrangement joins TRBV11-2 to TRBJ2-3; TRBD1 aligns across 9 bases. V shed 2 bases, J shed 6 bases, and the junction held 12 bases outside the gene matches. Looked up from germline, CDR1 is SGHAT and CDR2 is FQNNGV. This CDR3 spans 17 amino acids. The CDR3 region has the DNA TGTGCCAGCAGCTTAATTTGGGGACAGGGCGAGGAGGATACGCAGTATTTT. Its protein product is CASSLIWGQGEEDTQYF. Full variable domain (outside the CDR3, taken from reference TRBV11-2 and TRBJ2-3): EAGVAQSPRYKIIEKRQSVAFWCNPISGHATLYWYQQILGQGPKLLIQFQNNGVVDDSQLPKDRFSAERLKGVDSTLKIQPAKLEDSAVYLCASSLIWGQGEEDTQYFGPGTRLTVL.

The rearrangement uses TRBV28 and TRBJ1-2, with 8 bases matching TRBD1. After removal of 5 bases from V and 8 bases from J, the junction contained 16 bases not matched to a gene. Germline assignment: CDR1 MDHEN and CDR2 SYDVKM. The CDR3 loop spans 16 amino acids. Written as DNA, the CDR3 is TGTGCCAGCAGTGGCCCCCAGGGGGCGCCTGTATGGGGCTACACCTTC. Translated, it gives CASSGPQGAPVWGYTF.

In nucleotides, the CDR3 is TGTGCCAGCAGTTCTTCAGGGGGCGGTTACACCATATATTTT. Translating it yields CASSSSGGGYTIYF. The V gene is TRBV28, the J gene TRBJ1-3; 8 nucleotides agree with TRBD1. V shed 4 bases, J shed 8 bases, and the junction held 7 bases outside the gene matches. CDR1 and CDR2 from the germline V gene are MDHEN and SYDVKM. The CDR3 runs 14 residues.

The V call is TRBV28, the J call TRBJ1-1; D not resolved. Trimming took 6 bases from V and 1 from J, leaving 12 bases between them. Germline loops: CDR1 MDHEN, CDR2 SYDVKM. The CDR3 is 14 residues long. The CDR3 loop is CASRKQTGNTEAFF. In DNA form, the CDR3 reads TGTGCCAGCAGGAAACAGACCGGGAACACTGAAGCTTTCTTT.

The chain carries TRBV4-3 and TRBJ2-7, with D tentatively TRBD1 (6 bases). Trimming removed 4 bases from V and 5 bases from J, with 18 bases in between. The germline V gene has CDR1 LGHNA and CDR2 YSLEER. The CDR3 is made up of 15 amino acids. Here the CDR3 reads CASSRDAFRGDEQYF. The CDR3 DNA is TGCGCCAGCAGCCGGGACGCGTTCAGGGGCGACGAGCAGTACTTC.

The chain recombines TRBV28 with TRBJ2-7; D gene unclear. Trimming pared 2 bases from V and 3 bases from J, leaving 5 bases between. CDR3 length: 12 residues. Germline V gene data show CDR1 as MDHEN and CDR2 as SYDVKM. The CDR3 sequence is CASSLNSYEQYF. The DNA for the CDR3 is TGTGCCAGCAGTTTAAACAGCTACGAGCAGTACTTC.

The rearrangement links TRBV28 to TRBJ1-4, with a possible D match to TRBD1 (5 bases). The CDR3 consists of 15 residues. CDR1 is MDHEN, CDR2 SYDVKM, per germline. Trimming stripped 4 bases from V and 4 bases from J, with 13 bases between. The CDR3 protein is CASSSLQVINEKLFF. CDR3 coding DNA: TGTGCCAGCAGTTCCCTACAGGTCATTAATGAAAAACTGTTTTTT. Full variable domain (outside the CDR3, taken from reference TRBV28 and TRBJ1-4): DVKVTQSSRYLVKRTGEKVFLECVQDMDHENMFWYRQDPGLGLRLIYFSYDVKMKEKGDIPEGYSVSREKKERFSLILESASTNQTSMYLCASSSLQVINEKLFFGSGTQLSVL.

The DNA for the CDR3 is TGTGCCAGTAAGAGGACAGGGGAAAATTCACCCCTCCACTTT. Protein sequence: CASKRTGENSPLHF. V gene TRBV19 combines with J gene TRBJ1-6; 9 bases map to TRBD1. The trim removed 7 bases at V and 7 bases at J, leaving 5 bases unmatched. The CDR3 is 14 residues long. CDR1 and CDR2 from the germline V gene are LNHDA and SQIVND (reference sequence).

This clone was observed a handful of times. The chain joins TRBV19 to TRBJ1-2; the D gene is possibly TRBD1 (5 bases). Germline assignment: CDR1 LNHDA and CDR2 SQIVND (reference sequence). Trimming removed 7 bases at V and 4 bases at J, with 19 bases between. This CDR3 spans 15 amino acids. The CDR3 sequence is CASTPPQGPFYGYTF. The CDR3 nucleotides are TGTGCCAGTACCCCCCCGCAGGGTCCCTTCTATGGCTACACCTTC.

This clone was counted once. This rearrangement joins TRBV10-3 to TRBJ1-4; D is undetermined. V was pared by 10 bases and J by 0 bases, with 9 bases between. Germline CDR1 and CDR2: ENHRY and SYGVKD. The CDR3 spans 13 residues. Here the CDR3 reads CATRVATNEKLFF. As DNA, the CDR3 is TGTGCCACACGGGTTGCAACTAATGAAAAACTGTTTTTT.

This clone was detected only a few times. The chain carries TRBV19 and TRBJ1-2; TRBD1 matches at 7 bases. Germline CDR1 reads LNHDA; CDR2 reads SQIVND (reference sequence). The length of the CDR3 is 15 residues. V gave up 7 bases and J gave up 1 base; unmatched junction bases: 9. Written as DNA, the CDR3 is TGTGCCAGTATTTCGTTGGGACAGAGTAACTATGGCTACACCTTC. The encoded protein is CASISLGQSNYGYTF. The whole variable domain, filled in from reference TRBV19 and TRBJ1-2, reads DGGITQSPKYLFRKEGQNVTLSCEQNLNHDAMYWYRQDPGQGLRLIYYSQIVNDFQKGDIAEGYSVSREKKESFPLTVTSAQKNPTAFYLCASISLGQSNYGYTFGSGTRLTVV.

V gene TRBV24-1 combines with J gene TRBJ2-5; 8 bases are shared with TRBD1. The germline gives CDR1 KGHDR, CDR2 SFDVKD. The CDR3 covers 15 residues. J was trimmed by 2 bases and V by 4 bases; bases with no gene match: 5. CDR3 region: CATSDRRDRQETQYF. The CDR3 bases are TGTGCCACCAGTGACCGCCGGGACAGGCAAGAGACCCAGTACTTC.

This clone was counted a single time. The rearrangement uses TRBV27 and TRBJ2-7, with 10 bases lining up with TRBD1. After removal of 5 bases from V and 3 bases from J, the junction contained 4 bases not matched to a gene. The CDR3 has 14 residues. Per the germline V gene, CDR1 is MNHEY and CDR2 is SMNVEV (reference sequence). Here the CDR3 DNA reads TGTGCCAGCAGTCCCGGGACAGGGGTCTACGAGCAGTACTTC. It is translated as CASSPGTGVYEQYF.

This clone was recorded once. The rearrangement joins TRBV6-5 to TRBJ1-1; a possible D gene is TRBD1 (6 bases). Deletions cut 4 bases from V and 3 bases from J, with 9 bases between. The CDR3 is 13 amino acids. Germline V gene data show CDR1 as MNHEY and CDR2 as SVGAGI. The CDR3 DNA reads as TGTGCCAGCAGTTTAAACAGGGACACTGAAGCTTTCTTT. This codes for CASSLNRDTEAFF.

This clone was seen a few times. V gene TRBV6-2 or TRBV6-3 combines with J gene TRBJ1-5; 7 bases map to TRBD1. The CDR3 loop spans 15 amino acids. CDR1 and CDR2 from the germline V gene are MNHEY and SVGEGT. The J segment lost 5 bases and the V segment lost 5 bases, leaving 9 bases of the junction unmatched. The CDR3: CASSRDRDPYQPQHF. The CDR3 coding sequence is TGTGCCAGCAGTCGCGACAGGGACCCCTATCAGCCCCAGCATTTT.

This clone was observed once. The chain is built from TRBV7-9 and TRBJ1-2; 12 nucleotides line up with TRBD1. The CDR3 runs 17 residues. After removal of 3 bases from V and 7 bases from J, the junction contained 12 bases not matched to a gene. CDR1 is SEHNR, CDR2 FQNEAQ, per germline (reference sequence). In DNA form, the CDR3 reads TGTGCCAGCAGCTTGTCTCGGCTGGGACAGGGGGCCGGTGGCTACACCTTC. This gives the protein CASSLSRLGQGAGGYTF. Combining the CDR3 with reference TRBV7-9 and TRBJ1-2 gives the whole variable domain DTGVSQNPRHKITKRGQNVTFRCDPISEHNRLYWYRQTLGQGPEFLTYFQNEAQLEKSRLLSDRFSAERPKGSFSTLEIQRTEQGDSAMYLCASSLSRLGQGAGGYTFGSGTRLTVV.

This chain uses TRBV7-9 with TRBJ2-1, with a possible D match to TRBD1 (6 bases). Trimming took 4 bases from V and 10 from J, leaving 11 bases between them. The CDR3 is 12 residues long. Germline V lookup: CDR1 SEHNR, CDR2 FQNEAQ (reference sequence). The CDR3, as DNA: TGTGCCAGCAGCTCACGGACAGCCGAGCAGTTCTTC. Residues: CASSSRTAEQFF.

To note about this clone: The same CDR3 arises from other DNA sequences in this sample as well. The rearrangement joins TRBV3-1 (or the pseudogene TRBV3-2) to TRBJ2-7, with 8 positions matching TRBD1. V lost 2 bases and J lost 4; bases outside the gene matches: 1. This CDR3 is 13 amino acids long. From germline, CDR1 is LGHDT and CDR2 YNNKEL (reference sequence). The chain's CDR3 is CASSQQGAYEQYF. The CDR3 DNA follows: TGTGCCAGCAGCCAACAGGGGGCTTACGAGCAGTACTTC.

DNA of the CDR3: TGTGCCAGCAGCTTATTCTTTACAGGACAGGGATATACCTACGAGCAGTACTTC. Its translation: CASSLFFTGQGYTYEQYF. The chain recombines TRBV7-2 with TRBJ2-7; 8 bases match TRBD1. V lost 2 bases to trimming and J lost 2 bases; unmatched junction nucleotides: 14. The CDR3 sequence is 18 residues long. Germline V gives CDR1 SGHTA, CDR2 FQGNSA.